The clone carrying this TCR beta chain was seen just once. The antigen is undetermined. V was cut by 0 bases and J by 6 bases, with 11 bases left in between. Germline values: CDR1 GTSNPN, CDR2 SVGIG (reference sequence). CDR3 length: 13 residues. Sequencing of TCR beta was performed on blood CD8+ T cells and on blood CD4+ T cells. The TEMRA cells underwent FACS enrichment, while the CD8+ and CD4+ T cells underwent negative isolation. The data derive from a study of CD8 T cells in Susac syndrome. Study conclusions and caveats: By the study's own acknowledgment, its TCR sequencing and HLA analysis included relatively few individuals.

The RNA input was about 0.45 to 1 ug, and it was reverse transcribed with random hexamers. A multiplex approach, immunoSEQ multiplex PCR, amplified TCR beta CDR3 across 54 Vbeta and 13 Jbeta. MiXCR, applied by TCRdb to the immunoSEQ multiplex PCR reads, yields one record per CDR3 protein. The sample yields about 300,000 distinct CDR3 sequences, roughly 85% seen once. The V call is TRBV30, the J call TRBJ1-1; unclear D gene. The source material was CD8+ T cells from PBMCs. The sequence was obtained from a human donor with multiple sclerosis. For the CDR3, the DNA is TGTGCCTGGAGTGTTGGAGGAGGCGCTGAAGCTTTCTTT. Translation gives CAWSVGGGAEAFF.